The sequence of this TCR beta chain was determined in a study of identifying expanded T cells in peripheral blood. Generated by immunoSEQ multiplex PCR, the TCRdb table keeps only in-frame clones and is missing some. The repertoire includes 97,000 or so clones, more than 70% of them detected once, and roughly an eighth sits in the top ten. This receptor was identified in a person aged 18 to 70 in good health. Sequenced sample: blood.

For the CDR3, the DNA is TGTGCCATCAACGCGGGCGGGAGGGCCACAGATACGCAGTATTTT. Its translation: CAINAGGRATDTQYF. The chain employs TRBV10-3 and TRBJ2-3; 9 bases map to TRBD2. The CDR3 consists of 15 residues. Trimming at V came to 7 bases and at J to 2 bases, leaving 7 bases not matched to a gene. Germline-derived CDR1 and CDR2 are ENHRY and SYGVKD.